The 31 T cell receptor beta chains below come from one sample, sequenced in a study of cytomegalovirus exposure and HLA in healthy donors. PCR used 60 Vbeta primers and 13 Jbeta primers. Profiling relied on immunoSEQ multiplex PCR, and the TCRdb table lists in-frame clones only, not all of them. This listing includes around 42,000 clones. Sequencing was done on a sample of PBMCs. These receptors originate from a man younger than 45 in good health and CMV-seronegative.

V gene TRBV2 combines with J gene TRBJ2-7; 10 nucleotides agree with TRBD2. This CDR3 has 15 amino acids. V gave up 4 bases and J gave up 0 bases; unmatched junction bases: 3. The germline V gene encodes CDR1 SNHLY and CDR2 FYNNEI. CDR3 amino acids: CASSGSSGSSYEQYF. Written as DNA, the CDR3 is TGTGCCAGCAGTGGATCTAGCGGGAGCTCCTACGAGCAGTACTTC. The full variable domain, in which reference TRBV2 and TRBJ2-7 provide the parts outside the CDR3, is EPEVTQTPSHQVTQMGQEVILRCVPISNHLYFYWYRQILGQKVEFLVSFYNNEISEKSEIFDDQFSVERPDGSNFTLKIRSTKLEDSAMYFCASSGSSGSSYEQYFGPGTRLTVT.

This chain joins TRBV5-1 and TRBJ2-5, with TRBD2 matching over 8 bases. CDR1 and CDR2 from the germline V gene are SGHRS and YFSETQ. The CDR3 is 15 amino acids. Trimming took 3 bases from V and 5 from J; bases not matched to a gene: 9. CDR3 DNA: TGCGCCAGCAGCTCAGGGACTAGAGGGGGGGAGACCCAGTACTTC. It encodes CASSSGTRGGETQYF. The full variable domain, completed using reference TRBV5-1 and TRBJ2-5, is KAGVTQTPRYLIKTRGQQVTLSCSPISGHRSVSWYQQTPGQGLQFLFEYFSETQRNKGNFPGRFSGRQFSNSRSEMNVSTLELGDSALYLCASSSGTRGGETQYFGPGTRLLVL.

CDR3 sequence (DNA): TGTGCCAGCAGCTATGGGGCGTCTAACTATGGCTACACCTTC. It translates to CASSYGASNYGYTF. The chain recombines TRBV11-2 with TRBJ1-2, with a possible D match to TRBD1 (5 bases). Germline CDR1 reads SGHAT; CDR2 reads FQNNGV. V was clipped by 4 bases and J by 0 bases, with 9 bases between them. This CDR3 spans 14 amino acids.

The chain couples TRBV18 to TRBJ1-6; weak D call: TRBD1 (6 bases). Germline-derived CDR1 and CDR2 are KGHSH and LQKENI. The CDR3 runs 15 residues. V gave up 0 bases and J gave up 8 bases, with 11 bases separating them. The CDR3 region is CASSPPGGEYSPLHF. CDR3 DNA sequence: TGTGCCAGCTCACCACCAGGGGGGGAATATTCACCCCTCCACTTT.

The chain links TRBV4-1 to TRBJ2-5, with 10 bases identical to TRBD2. Germline V lookup: CDR1 MGHRA, CDR2 YSYEKL. The V gene end was trimmed by 3 bases and the J gene end by 5 bases; junction bases not matched to a gene: 6. The CDR3 length is 15 residues. CDR3: CASSHTAGGGETQYF. The CDR3 DNA sequence: TGCGCCAGCAGCCACACAGCGGGAGGGGGGGAGACCCAGTACTTC.

The gene calls are TRBV6-5 and TRBJ2-1; 7 bases are a match to TRBD1. The V gene end was trimmed by 8 bases and the J gene end by 14 bases; junction bases not matched to a gene: 12. The CDR3 consists of 12 residues. CDR1 is MNHEY, CDR2 SVGAGI, per germline. In DNA, the CDR3 is TGTGCCAGCGCCCTCCAACAGGGGAGAGAGTTCTTC. Residues: CASALQQGREFF.

DNA for the CDR3: TGCGCCAGCAGCTTGGCCCCGGTAAACTATGGCTACACCTTC. Amino acids: CASSLAPVNYGYTF. The chain combines TRBV5-1 with TRBJ1-2; no clear D. There are 14 residues in the CDR3. The germline V gene encodes CDR1 SGHRS and CDR2 YFSETQ. V gave up 0 bases and J gave up 2 bases, with 8 bases separating them.

This rearrangement joins TRBV5-1 to TRBJ1-1, with D maybe TRBD1 (6 bases). V was clipped by 2 bases and J by 0 bases, with 8 bases between them. The CDR3 runs 14 residues. CDR1 SGHRS and CDR2 YFSETQ come from the germline V gene. CDR3 residues: CASSFGQMNTEAFF. The CDR3 bases are TGCGCCAGCAGCTTCGGACAGATGAACACTGAAGCTTTCTTT. Together with reference TRBV5-1 and TRBJ1-1, the CDR3 gives the full variable domain: KAGVTQTPRYLIKTRGQQVTLSCSPISGHRSVSWYQQTPGQGLQFLFEYFSETQRNKGNFPGRFSGRQFSNSRSEMNVSTLELGDSALYLCASSFGQMNTEAFFGQGTRLTVV.

The chain recombines TRBV30 with TRBJ2-7; TRBD2 matches at 10 bases. Germline CDR1 reads GTSNPN; CDR2 reads SVGIG (reference sequence). This CDR3 is 15 amino acids long. Trimming cost V 1 base and J 7 bases; bases outside gene matches: 10. The CDR3 loop reads CAWSGYSGLAREQYF. The CDR3 DNA reads TGTGCCTGGAGTGGGTACTCGGGACTAGCGAGGGAGCAGTACTTC.

The CDR3 DNA is TGTGCCAGCAGCTTAGCAGCGCCCGGCGGCCTCTACGAGCAGTACTTC. This codes for CASSLAAPGGLYEQYF. The rearrangement links TRBV7-2 to TRBJ2-7; no firm D call. Trimming removed 0 bases from V and 3 bases from J, with 15 bases in between. Germline V gene sequence: CDR1 SGHTA, CDR2 FQGNSA. CDR3 length equals 16 residues.

The genes are TRBV20-1 and TRBJ2-7; D might be TRBD2 (6 bases). V lost 6 bases and J lost 6, with 12 bases in between. The CDR3 covers 11 residues. From germline, CDR1 is DFQATT and CDR2 SNEGSKA (reference sequence). CDR3 coding DNA: TGCAGTGCCCCCGACGGGAGCGAGCAGTACTTC. Protein product: CSAPDGSEQYF.

V gene TRBV4-2 combines with J gene TRBJ2-1, with 9 bases matching TRBD2. Germline CDR1 reads LGHNA; CDR2 reads YNFKEQ. The CDR3 runs to 17 residues. Unmatched junction bases numbered 12, after V lost 3 bases and J lost 6 bases. The CDR3 DNA follows: TGTGCCAGCAGCCAGATGAGACCGGGACTAGCTAGCAATGAGCAGTTCTTC. As protein: CASSQMRPGLASNEQFF.

V usage is TRBV5-1 and J usage is TRBJ2-7; 8 nucleotides agree with TRBD2. There are 17 residues in the CDR3. Germline assignment: CDR1 SGHRS and CDR2 YFSETQ. The ends lost 0 bases at V and 1 base at J; junction bases unmatched: 9. CDR3 coding DNA: TGCGCCAGCAGCTTGGGACTAGCGAGCCTTCTTTCCTACGAGCAGTACTTC. The encoded protein is CASSLGLASLLSYEQYF.

V is TRBV4-1 and J is TRBJ1-1; D perhaps matches TRBD1 (6 bases). CDR1 and CDR2 from the germline V gene are MGHRA and YSYEKL. There are 16 residues in the CDR3. V lost 4 bases, J lost 0 bases, and 15 bases lay in between. CDR3 DNA: TGCGCCAGCAGCCTAGGACAGTCGGGGATGAACACTGAAGCTTTCTTT. This gives the protein CASSLGQSGMNTEAFF.

V gene TRBV5-1 combines with J gene TRBJ1-1; tentatively, D is TRBD1 (5 bases). Trimming shortened V by 4 bases and J by 1 base, and 8 bases separated the two germline ends. CDR1 and CDR2 (germline): SGHRS, YFSETQ. This CDR3 region has 13 residues. DNA of the CDR3: TGCGCCAGCAGCATTCAGGGGAACACTGAAGCTTTCTTT. This translates into CASSIQGNTEAFF.

This chain uses TRBV11-2 with TRBJ2-7; tentative D call: TRBD2 (5 bases). This CDR3 region has 16 residues. Germline CDR1 and CDR2: SGHAT and FQNNGV. Trimming took off 1 base at V and 0 bases at J, with 13 bases between the two ends. CDR3 protein: CASSLGGGSPSYEQYF. The DNA for the CDR3 is TGTGCCAGCAGCTTAGGAGGAGGCAGTCCCTCCTACGAGCAGTACTTC.

V usage is TRBV5-6 and J usage is TRBJ2-7; TRBD1 agrees at 8 bases. Germline V gene sequence: CDR1 SGHDT, CDR2 YYEEEE. There are 15 residues in the CDR3. With 0 bases clipped from V and 3 bases from J, the junction kept 5 bases outside the gene matches. DNA for the CDR3: TGTGCCAGCAGCTTGGCGGCAGGGGGCGACTACGAGCAGTACTTC. It translates to CASSLAAGGDYEQYF.

The gene calls are TRBV2 and TRBJ1-2, with TRBD1 as a possible D gene (6 bases). CDR3 length: 11 residues. V was clipped by 3 bases and J by 8 bases, with 7 bases between them. In germline, CDR1 is SNHLY, CDR2 FYNNEI. The CDR3 DNA reads as TGTGCCAGCAGTGACGACAGGGGCTACACCTTC. Amino acids: CASSDDRGYTF.

The chain has TRBV4-3 and TRBJ1-2; 8 positions match TRBD1. Germline lookup yields CDR1 LGHNA and CDR2 YSLEER. V shed 7 bases, J shed 7 bases, and the junction held 17 bases outside the gene matches. The CDR3 has 16 amino acids. The CDR3 here is CASTPTFQGAWGGYTF. The CDR3 region has the DNA TGCGCCAGCACCCCGACATTTCAGGGGGCGTGGGGTGGCTACACCTTC.

The V call is TRBV4-2, the J call TRBJ1-2; 9 nucleotides line up with TRBD1. The CDR3 spans 12 residues. After removal of 4 bases from V and 7 bases from J, the junction contained 1 base not matched to a gene. CDR1 and CDR2 from the germline V gene are LGHNA and YNFKEQ. The CDR3 region has the DNA TGTGCCAGCAGCCCGGGACAGGGTGGCTACACCTTC. Translating it yields CASSPGQGGYTF.

V and J are TRBV9 and TRBJ2-3; 12 nucleotides line up with TRBD2. The length of the CDR3 is 15 residues. With V trimmed by 3 bases and J by 10 bases, 9 bases remained unmatched. The germline gives CDR1 SGDLS, CDR2 YYNGEE. The CDR3 sequence: CASSARLAGDGAQYF. CDR3 bases: TGTGCCAGCAGCGCGCGACTAGCGGGAGATGGTGCGCAGTATTTT. Full variable domain (missing parts from reference TRBV9 and TRBJ2-3): DSGVTQTPKHLITATGQRVTLRCSPRSGDLSVYWYQQSLDQGLQFLIQYYNGEERAKGNILERFSAQQFPDLHSELNLSSLELGDSALYFCASSARLAGDGAQYFGPGTRLTVL.

Here the CDR3 DNA reads TGTGCCAGCAGCTTGACGACAGCGGGCTATGGCTACACCTTC. This sequence encodes CASSLTTAGYGYTF. The V gene is TRBV5-4, the J gene TRBJ1-2; D perhaps matches TRBD1 (5 bases). Per the germline V gene, CDR1 is SGHNT and CDR2 is YYREEE (reference sequence). V was trimmed by 1 base and J by 4 bases, leaving 11 bases between them. This CDR3 contains 14 residues. Full variable domain (rest looked up from reference TRBV5-4 and TRBJ1-2): ETGVTQSPTHLIKTRGQQVTLRCSSQSGHNTVSWYQQALGQGPQFIFQYYREEENGRGNFPPRFSGLQFPNYSSELNVNALELDDSALYLCASSLTTAGYGYTFGSGTRLTVV.

V is TRBV29-1 and J is TRBJ2-1; TRBD1 matches at 9 bases. Trimming at V came to 4 bases and at J to 1 base, leaving 11 bases not matched to a gene. The CDR3 totals 17 residues. CDR1 SQVTM and CDR2 ANQGSEA come from the germline V gene. In DNA, the CDR3 is TGCAGCGTTGTTTCAGGACAGGGGCCCCGATCCTACAATGAGCAGTTCTTC. Its protein product is CSVVSGQGPRSYNEQFF.

The chain is built from TRBV5-6 and TRBJ2-3, with TRBD2 matching 10 bases. The CDR3 is 16 amino acids. With 1 base clipped from V and 1 base from J, the junction kept 3 bases outside the gene matches. Germline lookup yields CDR1 SGHDT and CDR2 YYEEEE. DNA of the CDR3: TGTGCCAGCAGCTTGAGGAGCGGGAGGGGCACAGATACGCAGTATTTT. The encoded protein is CASSLRSGRGTDTQYF. Based on the CDR3 plus reference TRBV5-6 and TRBJ2-3, the full variable domain is DAGVTQSPTHLIKTRGQQVTLRCSPKSGHDTVSWYQQALGQGPQFIFQYYEEEERQRGNFPDRFSGHQFPNYSSELNVNALLLGDSALYLCASSLRSGRGTDTQYFGPGTRLTVL.

CDR3 amino acids: CSVGAPPSYEQYF. The DNA of the CDR3 is TGCAGCGTAGGGGCCCCCCCCTCCTACGAGCAGTACTTC. This chain joins TRBV29-1 and TRBJ2-5, with TRBD1 as a possible D gene (5 bases). With the DNA end fitting TRBJ2-7 better, the J assignment may be wrong. Germline-derived CDR1 and CDR2 are SQVTM and ANQGSEA. The CDR3 contains 13 residues.

The chain recombines TRBV4-1 with TRBJ1-2, with 7 bases that match TRBD1. The junction had 11 bases not matched to a gene; V was cut back by 4 bases and J by 3 bases. The CDR3 is 16 residues long. The germline CDR1 and CDR2 sequences are MGHRA and YSYEKL. In nucleotides, the CDR3 is TGCGCCAGCAGCCCCCCCCCTGGTACAGGGGACTATGGCTACACCTTC. This translates into CASSPPPGTGDYGYTF.

The rearrangement links TRBV4-2 to TRBJ1-1, with 7 bases matching TRBD1. The CDR3 sequence is 13 residues long. The V gene's germline CDR1 is LGHNA and CDR2 YNFKEQ. The J segment lost 4 bases and the V segment lost 6 bases, leaving 5 bases of the junction unmatched. CDR3 sequence reads: CASRPTGATEAFF. CDR3 bases: TGTGCCAGCAGGCCAACAGGGGCCACTGAAGCTTTCTTT.

V is TRBV7-8 and J is TRBJ2-7; TRBD2 matches at 7 bases. The CDR3 runs 17 residues. The germline V gene encodes CDR1 SGHVS and CDR2 FQNEAQ. V dropped 2 bases and J dropped 6; count of bases not matched to a gene: 16. The CDR3 nucleotides are TGTGCCAGCAGCTTATATAAGCGGGGATCTCCGGTGGGCGAGCAGTACTTC. Residues: CASSLYKRGSPVGEQYF.

CDR3 amino acids: CASSQDLANYGYTF. CDR3 DNA: TGTGCCAGCAGCCAAGATCTTGCTAACTATGGCTACACCTTC. V gene TRBV14 combines with J gene TRBJ1-2; unclear D gene. CDR1 is SGHDN, CDR2 FVKESK, per germline. Trimming stripped 0 bases from V and 0 bases from J, with 5 bases between. The CDR3 consists of 14 residues.

This sequence joins TRBV4-2 and TRBJ1-1; 7 bases fit TRBD1. The germline V gene encodes CDR1 LGHNA and CDR2 YNFKEQ. Trimming cost V 1 base and J 4 bases; bases outside gene matches: 12. The CDR3 extends over 17 amino acids. The CDR3 reads CASSQGGTEDYGTEAFF. DNA of the CDR3: TGTGCCAGCAGCCAAGGCGGGACAGAGGATTATGGCACTGAAGCTTTCTTT.

The chain employs TRBV29-1 and TRBJ2-5, with D tentatively TRBD2 (7 bases). This CDR3 region has 12 residues. Trimming removed 6 bases at V and 5 bases at J, with 13 bases between. Germline V gene data show CDR1 as SQVTM and CDR2 as ANQGSEA. The DNA of the CDR3 is TGCAGCGTGCTAGGGGGGGAGGAGACCCAGTACTTC. Its translation is CSVLGGEETQYF. The whole variable domain, remainder taken from reference TRBV29-1 and TRBJ2-5, is SAVISQKPSRDICQRGTSLTIQCQVDSQVTMMFWYRQQPGQSLTLIATANQGSEATYESGFVIDKFPISRPNLTFSTLTVSNMSPEDSSIYLCSVLGGEETQYFGPGTRLLVL.